Listed below are T cell receptor beta chains from one sample, sequenced in a study of chemoradiotherapy in HPV16-positive cancers. Produced via immunoSEQ multiplex PCR; TCRdb's table is partial and in-frame only. Here the sample spans 9,500 to 15,000 clones, roughly four fifths being singletons. The sample was collected from a patient who underwent chemoradiotherapy. These receptor sequences come from a human donor with HPV-associated anogenital cancer. Both conserved end residues are part of each CDR3. The order of the fields is clone size, V gene, D gene, J gene, CDR3 protein, CDR3 DNA. D genes are given only for firm matches. Size is stated for part of the rows, as once, few or many counts, or as a class when the clone is expanded.

NA	TRBV11-2	NA	TRBJ1-6	CASSSTEWAPLHF	TGTGCCAGCAGCTCTACCGAGTGGGCTCCCCTCCACTTT
NA	TRBV28	NA	TRBJ1-2	CASSLRRTSNYSYTF	TGTGCCAGCAGTTTGAGGAGGACCTCTAACTATAGCTACACCTTC
NA	TRBV7-9	NA	TRBJ1-4	CASSFGGSANEKLFF	TGTGCCAGCAGCTTTGGGGGGTCCGCTAATGAAAAACTGTTTTTT
once	TRBV6-5	NA	TRBJ1-2	CASSNPGLNYGYTF	TGTGCCAGCAGTAACCCAGGGCTTAACTATGGCTACACCTTC
NA	TRBV5-6	NA	TRBJ2-1	CASSSGRSYNEQFF	TGTGCCAGCAGTTCGGGACGCAGCTACAATGAGCAGTTCTTC
NA	TRBV6-5	NA	TRBJ2-1	CASSPSSSYNEQFF	TGTGCCAGCAGTCCCTCCAGCTCCTACAATGAGCAGTTCTTC
NA	TRBV30	TRBD1	TRBJ2-1	CAWTLYRGQGNEQFF	TGTGCCTGGACGCTGTACAGGGGGCAGGGCAATGAGCAGTTCTTC
NA	TRBV5-6	TRBD2	TRBJ2-1	CASSSLREGTRNEQFF	TGTGCCAGCAGCTCGCTTCGGGAGGGGACTAGGAATGAGCAGTTCTTC
NA	TRBV5-5	NA	TRBJ2-4	CASSDSGALAKNIQYF	TGTGCCAGCAGCGATTCGGGAGCACTAGCCAAAAACATTCAGTACTTC
once	TRBV19	NA	TRBJ2-4	CASSSPGIQYF	TGTGCCAGTAGTTCTCCGGGCATTCAGTACTTC
few	TRBV30	TRBD1	TRBJ2-2	CALQGDTGELFF	TGTGCCCTCCAGGGGGACACCGGGGAGCTGTTTTTT
once	TRBV7-8	TRBD1	TRBJ1-2	CASSEDRGGYGYTF	TGTGCCAGCAGCGAGGACAGGGGAGGCTATGGCTACACCTTC
NA	TRBV29-1	NA	TRBJ1-1	CSVDLGGMGYTEAFF	TGCAGCGTTGACCTAGGGGGTATGGGGTACACTGAAGCTTTCTTT
NA	TRBV10-3	NA	TRBJ2-1	CAIKAGEHDEQFF	TGTGCCATCAAAGCAGGGGAACATGACGAGCAGTTCTTC
NA	TRBV6-6	TRBD1	TRBJ1-3	CASTQGEAGNTIYF	TGTGCCAGCACCCAGGGGGAGGCTGGAAACACCATATATTTT
once	TRBV7-9	TRBD1	TRBJ2-1	CASTETGTALDEQFF	TGTGCCAGCACCGAAACCGGGACAGCCCTCGATGAGCAGTTCTTC
few	TRBV12-5	NA	TRBJ2-2	CASGPTVNTGELFF	TGTGCTAGTGGACCAACGGTGAACACCGGGGAGCTGTTTTTT
NA	TRBV7-9	TRBD1	TRBJ2-7	CASSLRDRAYEQYF	TGTGCCAGCAGCTTAAGGGACAGGGCCTACGAGCAGTACTTC
NA	TRBV18	NA	TRBJ1-1	CASSPLRDTEAFF	TGTGCCAGCTCCCCGTTGAGGGACACTGAAGCTTTCTTT
once	TRBV5-1	NA	TRBJ2-2	CASSWGDSRAYTGELFF	TGCGCCAGCAGCTGGGGTGACAGCCGGGCTTACACCGGGGAGCTGTTTTTT
NA	TRBV5-4	NA	TRBJ2-5	CASSPGVKETQYF	TGTGCCAGCAGCCCCGGGGTTAAGGAGACCCAGTACTTC
NA	TRBV7-3	NA	TRBJ2-1	CASSSGAPRAYNEQFF	TGTGCCAGCAGCTCAGGGGCTCCGAGGGCATACAATGAGCAGTTCTTC
NA	TRBV28	TRBD1	TRBJ2-1	CASSLPDRFYEQFF	TGTGCCAGCAGCTTGCCGGACAGGTTTTATGAGCAGTTCTTC
few	TRBV7-9	NA	TRBJ1-1	CASSDRDKDMNTEAFF	TGTGCCAGCAGCGACCGGGACAAGGACATGAACACTGAAGCTTTCTTT
NA	TRBV5-4	NA	TRBJ1-1	CASSLEARGRHTEAFF	TGTGCCAGCAGCTTAGAGGCGAGGGGCCGGCACACTGAAGCTTTCTTT
NA	TRBV6-6	NA	TRBJ2-1	CASAYGLHDNEQFF	TGTGCCAGCGCGTACGGTCTTCACGACAATGAGCAGTTCTTC
NA	TRBV10-2	NA	TRBJ1-5	CASSGTENQPQHF	TGCGCCAGCAGTGGGACCGAGAATCAGCCCCAGCATTTT
NA	TRBV9	NA	TRBJ1-6	CASSVSGSNNSPLHF	TGTGCCAGCAGCGTCTCGGGCAGCAATAATTCACCCCTCCACTTT
NA	TRBV7-9	NA	TRBJ1-2	CASTSDRKDYGYTF	TGTGCCAGCACCTCGGACAGAAAGGACTATGGCTACACCTTC
NA	TRBV4-2	NA	TRBJ1-1	CASSQDGGNTEAFF	TGTGCCAGCAGCCAAGATGGGGGAAACACTGAAGCTTTCTTT